The 5 T cell receptor beta chains given below trace back to one sample, sequenced in a study of Graves' ophthalmopathy and Graves' hyperthyroidism. TCR beta CDR3 regions were amplified from RNA transcripts. HTBI primers primed a first-round RT-PCR, and a second-round multiplex PCR followed. Each CDR3 protein gets one entry after TCRdb re-called the multiplex PCR reads with MiXCR. The sample includes roughly 350,000 distinct CDR3 sequences, approximately 18% of them seen just once. Sequencing used peripheral blood. The source is an adult woman with stable Graves' hyperthyroidism.

This clonotype showed up many times. The chain employs TRBV6-2 or TRBV6-3 and TRBJ2-7; a weak D match, TRBD2 (6 bases). This CDR3 comprises 12 residues. V lost 8 bases to trimming and J lost 6 bases, with 14 bases between them. Looked up from germline, CDR1 is MNHEY and CDR2 is SVGEGT. CDR3 loop: CASLSAAGEQYF. CDR3 nucleotides: TGTGCCAGCCTCTCGGCAGCGGGCGAGCAGTACTTC.

The chain has TRBV6-5 and TRBJ1-2; D remains unclear. V dropped 4 bases and J dropped 4 bases, with 16 bases sitting between them. This CDR3 is 15 amino acids long. From germline, CDR1 is MNHEY and CDR2 SVGAGI. The CDR3 is CASSSDRTLGYGYTF. The DNA for the CDR3 is TGTGCCAGCAGTTCAGATAGGACCCTCGGCTATGGCTACACCTTC.

V and J are TRBV15 and TRBJ1-5; D is unresolved. CDR1 is LNHNV and CDR2 is YYDKDF in the germline V gene (reference sequence). CDR3 length equals 16 residues. Trimming left V 0 bases short and J 1 base short, with 10 bases between. This CDR3 is CATSRDSYDSNQPQHF. The CDR3 nucleotides are TGTGCCACCAGCAGAGATTCGTACGACAGCAATCAGCCCCAGCATTTT. The full variable domain, with the rest looked up from reference TRBV15 and TRBJ1-5, is DAMVIQNPRYQVTQFGKPVTLSCSQTLNHNVMYWYQQKSSQAPKLLFHYYDKDFNNEADTPDNFQSRRPNTSFCFLDIRSPGLGDTAMYLCATSRDSYDSNQPQHFGDGTRLSIL.

The chain uses TRBV20-1 and TRBJ2-7, with TRBD2 matching over 8 bases. From germline, CDR1 is DFQATT and CDR2 SNEGSKA (reference sequence). CDR3 size: 19 residues. The trim removed 0 bases at V and 7 bases at J, leaving 23 bases unmatched. CDR3 loop: CSAREAARGAKSGRREQYF. The DNA for the CDR3 is TGCAGTGCTAGAGAGGCAGCGAGGGGGGCAAAAAGCGGGAGAAGGGAGCAGTACTTC.

This clonotype was found many times. The chain has TRBV5-4 and TRBJ1-5, with D uncertain. CDR1 is SGHNT and CDR2 is YYREEE in the germline V gene (reference sequence). The CDR3 is 15 residues long. Trimming removed 4 bases at V and 2 bases at J, with 13 bases between. The chain's CDR3 is CASSRSPTGNQPQHF. For the CDR3, the DNA is TGTGCCAGCAGCCGGAGTCCCACTGGCAATCAGCCCCAGCATTTT.